This TCR beta chain was captured in a study of liver allograft versus peripheral blood T cells. Study details: Intrahepatic T cell receptor repertoires from transplanted livers were compared against repertoires in recipients' peripheral blood.

TCRdb itself ran the reads through MiXCR, one entry per CDR3 protein. This sample yields several thousand distinct CDR3 sequences, of which around a sixth are seen a single time; about 1.4% belongs to the top ten. This clonotype was found many times. The CDR3 sequence is 11 residues long. Per the germline V gene, CDR1 is SQVTM and CDR2 is ANQGSEA. V gave up 7 bases and J gave up 6 bases; unmatched junction bases: 5. The rearrangement uses TRBV29-1 and TRBJ2-7, with 8 bases identical to TRBD2. The sequence was obtained from a human patient who had a liver transplant. Some T cells may be graft donor cells. The chain's CDR3 is CSAGGGGEQYF. The CDR3 bases are TGCAGCGCCGGGGGGGGAGGCGAGCAGTACTTC.